A selection of T cell receptor beta chains follows, all from one sample in a study of PD-1 blockade in classical Hodgkin lymphoma. Profiled with immunoSEQ multiplex PCR; TCRdb holds only in-frame clones, not every one. The table has almost 100,000 clones, over 85% seen once. The sequenced sample was peripheral blood mononuclear cells (PBMCs), obtained at baseline. The origin of the receptors is a human donor with classical Hodgkin lymphoma. Both conserved end residues are part of each CDR3. The D gene is left open where the match is weak. The size entry is marked missing in some rows and otherwise reads once, few, many or a size class.

d_call	j_call	v_call	clone_size	cdr3_nt	cdr3_aa
.	TRBJ1-2	TRBV19	.	TGTGCCAGTAGTATAGACAGGGAGTTTGGCTACACCTTC	CASSIDREFGYTF
.	TRBJ2-2	TRBV18	.	TGTGCCAGCTCCCCATCGGGGAGTATCGGTTTGTTCACCGGGGAGCTGTTTTTT	CASSPSGSIGLFTGELFF
.	TRBJ2-2	TRBV30	.	TGTGCCTGGACTAACAGGGCGCCCGGGGAGCTGTTTTTT	CAWTNRAPGELFF
.	TRBJ1-1	TRBV29-1	once	TGCAGCGTTGTCCGCGGCGGGGCCGTTACAATGAACACTGAAGCTTTCTTT	CSVVRGGAVTMNTEAFF
.	TRBJ2-7	TRBV5-6	.	TGTGCCAGCAGCTTACCGGGAACCTCCTACGAGCAGTACTTC	CASSLPGTSYEQYF
.	TRBJ1-1	TRBV28	.	TGTGCCAGCACTCGCTCGGGCAGGGCGAACACTGAAGCTTTCTTT	CASTRSGRANTEAFF
TRBD2	TRBJ2-5	TRBV11-2	.	TGTGCCAGCAGCTTACGTGTGACTAGCGGGCAAGAGACCCAGTACTTC	CASSLRVTSGQETQYF
TRBD2	TRBJ2-5	TRBV6-4	once	TGTGCCAGCAGTCCCGGGGGGGGGACGGAGACCCAGTACTTC	CASSPGGGTETQYF
TRBD1	TRBJ2-1	TRBV11-2	once	TGTGCCAGCAGCTTAGTTCGACAGGGGAAGTTCTTC	CASSLVRQGKFF
.	TRBJ2-3	TRBV9	.	TGTGCCAGCAGCGAGCAGTTCCCCCTAACAGATACGCAGTATTTT	CASSEQFPLTDTQYF
TRBD2	TRBJ2-1	TRBV13	.	TGTGCCAGCAGCGGGGGTTGGGAGGGTGAGCAGTTCTTC	CASSGGWEGEQFF
.	TRBJ2-1	TRBV27	.	TGTGCCAGCAGTTTATCGCTAGGGGAGGCGAGCTCCTACAATGAGCAGTTCTTC	CASSLSLGEASSYNEQFF
TRBD1	TRBJ1-3	TRBV5-6	.	TGTGCCAGCAGCGGAGGGACAGGGAACTCTGGAAACACCATATATTTT	CASSGGTGNSGNTIYF
TRBD1	TRBJ2-5	TRBV28	.	TGTGCCAGCAGTTTGGTTCTAGGGGGCGGGGAGACCCAGTACTTC	CASSLVLGGGETQYF
TRBD2	TRBJ2-7	TRBV4-2	.	TGTGCCAGCAGCCAAGAGTCTAGCGGTTCCTACGAGCAGTACTTC	CASSQESSGSYEQYF
.	TRBJ2-1	TRBV5-1	.	TGCGCCAGCCATGCCCTTCGAGAGCGGTCAATCTACAATGAGCAGTTCTTC	CASHALRERSIYNEQFF
TRBD1	TRBJ2-2	TRBV7-6	.	TGTGCCAGCAGCTCGTTAGGGGGACAGGGGAACGGGGAGCTGTTTTTT	CASSSLGGQGNGELFF
.	TRBJ1-1	TRBV10-3	.	TGTGCCAGCCAGACGAACACTGAAGCTTTCTTT	CASQTNTEAFF
TRBD2	TRBJ2-1	TRBV28	.	TGTGCCAGCAGTTTTGATACTAGCGGGAGGTACTACAATGAGCAGTTCTTC	CASSFDTSGRYYNEQFF
TRBD1	TRBJ2-5	TRBV9	.	TGTGCCAGCAGCGTAGACAGGGGGCGCGGAGAGACCCAGTACTTC	CASSVDRGRGETQYF
TRBD1	TRBJ2-7	TRBV5-1	.	TGCGCCAGCAGCTTTGGCGACGGGGTGACAGGGCGGCGCGAGCAGTACTTC	CASSFGDGVTGRREQYF
.	TRBJ2-7	TRBV6-5	.	TGTGCCAGCAGTGAAGTTCAGGGGATAAGCGAGCAGTACTTC	CASSEVQGISEQYF
.	TRBJ1-3	TRBV19	.	TGTGCCAGTAGCGAGACAGCATATGGAAACACCATATATTTT	CASSETAYGNTIYF
.	TRBJ2-1	TRBV7-9	.	TGTGCCAGCAGCTCCGTCGGCGGCCGCCACAATGAGCAGTTCTTC	CASSSVGGRHNEQFF
TRBD2	TRBJ2-7	TRBV5-1	.	TGCGCCAGCAGCCTTATAGCGGGGTCTGGATACGAGCAGTACTTC	CASSLIAGSGYEQYF
.	TRBJ2-2	TRBV2	.	TGTGGCCTCCAGGGCGGTAGCGAACAACCTACGAACACCGGGGAGCTGTTTTTT	CGLQGGSEQPTNTGELFF
.	TRBJ1-2	TRBV27	.	TGTGCCAGCACAGCAGGGGTGGGAGGCTACACCTTC	CASTAGVGGYTF
.	TRBJ2-7	TRBV30	.	TGTGCCTGGGTGGGCGGGACGTACGAGCAGTACTTC	CAWVGGTYEQYF
.	TRBJ2-6	TRBV5-1	.	TGCGCCAGCAGCATGATGGACACCAGCTCTGGGGCCAACGTCCTGACTTTC	CASSMMDTSSGANVLTF
.	TRBJ1-5	TRBV27	.	TGTGCCAGCAGTCCTTTTGCAGACCCTAGCAATCAGCCCCAGCATTTT	CASSPFADPSNQPQHF
.	TRBJ2-7	TRBV7-2	.	TGTGCCAGCAGCTTAGCCCCTTTGGGCACAGGCAGCGAGCAGTACTTC	CASSLAPLGTGSEQYF
.	TRBJ2-5	TRBV9	.	TGTGCCAGCAGCGAAGGGCCCGAGGGGACCCAGTACTTC	CASSEGPEGTQYF
TRBD1	TRBJ1-1	TRBV5-6	.	TGTGCCAGCAGCCTGACAGGGTGGAGAGTAGACACTGAAGCTTTCTTT	CASSLTGWRVDTEAFF
.	TRBJ1-1	TRBV7-3	.	TGTGCCAGCAGCTCAGGGTATGGTGAAGCTTTCTTT	CASSSGYGEAFF
.	TRBJ1-2	TRBV6-1	.	TGTGCCAGCAATGCAGAACTTACTTCCTATGGCTACACCTTC	CASNAELTSYGYTF
TRBD1	TRBJ1-1	TRBV7-9	.	TGTGCCAGCAGCCAGCACGACAGGGGGAACACTGAAGCTTTCTTT	CASSQHDRGNTEAFF
TRBD1	TRBJ1-2	TRBV28	.	TGTGCCAGCTATCCTCCAGGCAGGGGGGTAGGAAGTGGCTACACCTTC	CASYPPGRGVGSGYTF
.	TRBJ1-1	TRBV11-2	.	TGTGCCAGCAGCGCTCGCAGGGGAGTGTCTGAAGCTTTCTTT	CASSARRGVSEAFF
.	TRBJ2-4	TRBV29-1	once	TGCAGCGTTTTTAGAGTCAAGACCCTTCTAGCCAAAAACATTCAGTACTTC	CSVFRVKTLLAKNIQYF
TRBD1	TRBJ2-5	TRBV11-2	.	TGTGCCAGCAGCTCGACAGGGGGCGCGCAAGAGACCCAGTACTTC	CASSSTGGAQETQYF
TRBD1	TRBJ2-7	TRBV29-1	.	TGCAGCGTTGAAGGCGAGGACAGGTTGCCCTACGAGCAGTACTTC	CSVEGEDRLPYEQYF
.	TRBJ2-7	TRBV5-6	.	TGTGCCAGCAGCTTGGTAGGGGGAGTTTACGAGCAGTACTTC	CASSLVGGVYEQYF